This TCR beta chain was sequenced during a study of cytomegalovirus exposure and HLA in healthy donors. About the research overall: Roughly 80 million unique TCRs from HLA-typed donors made up an early data release. The study, taken as a whole, reports: Rarity held for most TCR sequences, but there were some public TCRs that occurred in many donors.

Germline CDR1 reads SQVTM; CDR2 reads ANQGSEA. The CDR3 is 12 residues long. Trimming shortened V by 5 bases and J by 0 bases, and 8 bases separated the two germline ends. Comment on this clone: Its target is unknown.

PCR amplification relied on 60 Vbeta primers (plus 13 Jbeta primers). Generated by immunoSEQ multiplex PCR, the TCRdb table keeps only in-frame clones and is missing some. The sample holds roughly 140,000 clones; about 75% are singletons and the top ten take about 0.66%. The chain links TRBV29-1 to TRBJ2-7; TRBD2 might be the D (5 bases). Specimen: PBMCs. This sequence originates from a male donor in good health and CMV-seronegative. CDR3 sequence: CSVSGNSYEQYF. CDR3 DNA sequence: TGCAGCGTTTCGGGAAACTCCTACGAGCAGTACTTC.